The clone carrying this T cell receptor beta chain is judged medium-sized. Its target is not known. Generated by immunoSEQ multiplex PCR, the TCRdb table keeps only in-frame clones and is missing some. The sample records approximately 28,000 clones, over 60% being singletons. Germline V gene data show CDR1 as SGHDT and CDR2 as YYEEEE. Between the trimmed V and J ends, which lost 4 bases and 3 bases, there was a span of 13 bases. The CDR3 has 15 residues. The data belong to a study of vaccination effects on CD4 cells after COVID-19. Study-level findings and limits: Late after vaccination, infection- and vaccine-induced clones showed marked clonal contraction.

Sequencing was preceded by expansion of antigen-specific CD4+ T cells with viral peptide pools in the ViraFEST assay. Isolating CD4+ T cells followed less than 12 days of culture. Vaccination of participants consisted of two doses of either the BNT162b2 or mRNA-1273 vaccine. Source: CD4+ T cells from PBMCs cultured with SARS-CoV-2 spike peptides, taken after COVID-19 vaccination. The gene calls are TRBV5-6 and TRBJ1-4; D uncertain. The sequence was obtained from a human donor who received a COVID-19 vaccine. Some clones in this sample may be carry-over from other donors' samples. CDR3 protein: CASSQTESPNEKLFF. CDR3 DNA sequence: TGTGCCAGCAGCCAAACAGAGTCACCTAATGAAAAACTGTTTTTT.